A single T cell receptor beta chain is shown here with its context. What it recognizes is unknown. V was cut by 1 base and J by 4 bases, with 10 bases left in between. The CDR3 has 14 residues. CDR1 is LNHNV, CDR2 YYDKDF, per germline (reference sequence). The data belong to a study of T-cell reconstitution after alpha-beta-depleted transplantation in children. This sample's TCRbeta library carried unique molecular identifier barcodes. TCRdb passed the PCR reads through MiXCR, listing each CDR3 protein once. The sample contains about 830,000 distinct CDR3 sequences, roughly 15% of which appear only once. General study findings and limits: Surviving recipient T cells and intrathymic progenitors accounted for some patients' high TCRbeta diversity at day 60. A year had passed since transplant, and T-cell counts and diversity by then came mostly from newly produced T cells. Two months or so post-transplant, alpha-beta T cells reportedly derived from several hundred expanded graft clones.

The rearrangement links TRBV15 to TRBJ2-5, with D perhaps matching TRBD1 (6 bases). Material: PBMCs, mostly from graft donor cells, obtained 360 days after TCRalphabeta/CD19-depleted stem cell transplant. This receptor was identified in a male patient under 18 who had a stem cell transplant for acute lymphoblastic leukemia, so the T cells may come from the graft donor. The CDR3, as DNA: TGTGCCACCAGCAGAGGGACCAGGGGAGAGACCCAGTACTTC. It encodes CATSRGTRGETQYF.